These 27 T cell receptor beta chains came from one sample sequenced in a study of T-cell memory formation after mild COVID-19. TCRdb fed the 5' RACE reads into MiXCR, producing one record per CDR3 protein. This table has hundreds of thousands of distinct CDR3 sequences, 28% appearing once. Material: PBMCs or a T cell subset sorted from them (not recorded which). Receptors were obtained from an adult woman who had mild COVID-19 (a few samples of this study predate the infection). Cell type and time point are not known.

This clonotype came up a few times. V is TRBV6-6 and J is TRBJ2-5; D is perhaps TRBD1 (6 bases). CDR1 MNHNY and CDR2 SVGAGI come from the germline V gene (reference sequence). CDR3 length: 13 amino acids. Trimming removed 4 bases from V and 5 bases from J, with 11 bases in between. Here the CDR3 DNA reads TGTGCCAGCAGTTCCGGACAGCCGGAGACCCAGTACTTC. It translates to CASSSGQPETQYF.

The chain recombines TRBV20-1 with TRBJ1-2; 8 bases match TRBD1. Germline values: CDR1 DFQATT, CDR2 SNEGSKA (reference sequence). After removal of 5 bases from V and 0 bases from J, the junction contained 2 bases not matched to a gene. This CDR3 spans 13 amino acids. This CDR3 is CSAGQGSNYGYTF. The CDR3, as DNA: TGCAGTGCTGGACAGGGTTCTAACTATGGCTACACCTTC.

This clonotype was counted a few times. The V and J genes are TRBV7-2 and TRBJ2-4; perhaps TRBD2 as D (6 bases). The CDR3 consists of 13 residues. V gave up 5 bases and J gave up 7 bases, with 12 bases separating them. Germline-derived CDR1 and CDR2 are SGHTA and FQGNSA. For the CDR3, the DNA is TGTGCCAGCAGCCCCGGGGGTAGGAACATTCAGTACTTC. This translates into CASSPGGRNIQYF. The full variable domain, with the rest looked up from reference TRBV7-2 and TRBJ2-4, is GAGVSQSPSNKVTEKGKDVELRCDPISGHTALYWYRQSLGQGLEFLIYFQGNSAPDKSGLPSDRFSAERTGGSVSTLTIQRTQQEDSAVYLCASSPGGRNIQYFGAGTRLSVL.

This clonotype has a handful of counts. This chain links TRBV24-1 with TRBJ2-3, with D perhaps TRBD2 (7 bases). V lost 4 bases and J lost 1, with 20 bases in between. In germline, CDR1 is KGHDR, CDR2 SFDVKD. The CDR3 runs to 18 residues. The CDR3 loop reads CATSDPPRGGLGTDTQYF. The CDR3 nucleotides read TGTGCCACCAGTGACCCTCCAAGGGGGGGGCTAGGCACAGATACGCAGTATTTT.

This clonotype was detected a few times. This rearrangement joins TRBV5-4 to TRBJ2-7; D is undetermined. The germline V gene has CDR1 SGHNT and CDR2 YYREEE (reference sequence). This CDR3 is 15 amino acids long. Deletions cut 1 base from V and 7 bases from J, with 18 bases between. The CDR3 DNA reads TGTGCCAGCAGCTTGTCCGGCCAGCCTTTGTCGGAGCAGTACTTC. Translated, it gives CASSLSGQPLSEQYF.

This clonotype was found a few times. The V call is TRBV12-3 or TRBV12-4, the J call TRBJ2-2, with D tentatively TRBD1 (5 bases). This CDR3 is 14 amino acids long. Deletions cut 6 bases from V and 3 bases from J, with 11 bases between. CDR3 region: CASRAGFDTGELFF. In DNA form, the CDR3 reads TGTGCCAGCAGGGCAGGGTTCGACACCGGGGAGCTGTTTTTT.

The chain has TRBV7-6 and TRBJ2-5; 10 nucleotides line up with TRBD1. The CDR3 is made up of 17 amino acids. Germline CDR1 SGHVS, CDR2 FNYEAQ. The J segment lost 5 bases and the V segment lost 1 base, leaving 10 bases of the junction unmatched. The CDR3 loop reads CASSLEAGDRGRETQYF. CDR3 DNA sequence: TGTGCCAGCAGCTTAGAAGCAGGAGACAGGGGGCGGGAGACCCAGTACTTC.

This chain joins TRBV9 and TRBJ1-6; possible D gene TRBD1, 6 bases. CDR1 is SGDLS, CDR2 YYNGEE, per germline. The V end was cut by 3 bases, the J end by 11 bases, with 12 bases between. The CDR3 has 13 residues. The CDR3 is CASSADRGAPLHF. Here the CDR3 DNA reads TGTGCCAGCAGCGCCGATAGGGGGGCACCCCTCCACTTT. The full variable domain, with the rest looked up from reference TRBV9 and TRBJ1-6, is DSGVTQTPKHLITATGQRVTLRCSPRSGDLSVYWYQQSLDQGLQFLIQYYNGEERAKGNILERFSAQQFPDLHSELNLSSLELGDSALYFCASSADRGAPLHFGNGTRLTVT.

This clonotype was recorded many times. V usage is TRBV15 and J usage is TRBJ1-2; no clear D gene. CDR1 and CDR2 (germline): LNHNV, YYDKDF (reference sequence). V was cut by 6 bases and J by 2 bases, with 7 bases left in between. CDR3 length equals 12 residues. For the CDR3, the DNA is TGTGCCACCAGTATAGGAAACTATGGCTACACCTTC. Its translation is CATSIGNYGYTF.

This clonotype was detected many times. J is TRBJ1-1 and V is TRBV3-1; TRBD1 matches 8 bases. The CDR3 totals 13 residues. Germline V gene sequence: CDR1 LGHDT, CDR2 YNNKEL (reference sequence). V dropped 8 bases and J dropped 2; count of bases not matched to a gene: 4. DNA for the CDR3: TGTGCCAGCTCTCAGGGGGCCAACACTGAAGCTTTCTTT. It specifies CASSQGANTEAFF.

The CDR3 is CATSPGDYTGELFF. For the CDR3, the DNA is TGTGCCACCAGCCCGGGGGACTACACCGGGGAGCTGTTTTTT. The genes are TRBV15 and TRBJ2-2, with a tentative D call TRBD2 (6 bases). Germline V gene sequence: CDR1 LNHNV, CDR2 YYDKDF (reference sequence). V was shortened by 5 bases and J by 3 bases, with 10 bases between the two germline ends. The CDR3 totals 14 residues.

This clonotype was observed a handful of times. The chain combines TRBV5-5 with TRBJ2-7; tentatively, D is TRBD1 (6 bases). Germline CDR1 is SGHKS and CDR2 is YYEKEE (reference sequence). The CDR3 has 13 amino acids. V was cut by 3 bases and J by 2 bases, with 9 bases left in between. The CDR3 nucleotides are TGTGCCAGCAGCTATGCAGGGGCCTACGAGCAGTACTTC. Translated, it gives CASSYAGAYEQYF.

This clonotype was picked up a small number of times. The chain couples TRBV5-1 to TRBJ2-7; possibly TRBD2 for D (5 bases). Germline-derived CDR1 and CDR2 are SGHRS and YFSETQ. The CDR3 is 15 amino acids. V was shortened by 4 bases and J by 2 bases, with 16 bases between the two germline ends. In DNA, the CDR3 is TGCGCCAGCAGCCCCGGGGATCAGACCACCTACGAGCAGTACTTC. As protein: CASSPGDQTTYEQYF.

The chain couples TRBV24-1 to TRBJ2-3, with 10 nucleotides matching TRBD1. V lost 5 bases, J lost 5 bases, and 3 bases stayed unmatched. In germline, CDR1 is KGHDR, CDR2 SFDVKD. The CDR3 length is 14 residues. In DNA, the CDR3 is TGTGCCACCAGTGGCTGGACAGGGGGAGATACGCAGTATTTT. Translation: CATSGWTGGDTQYF.

V and J are TRBV4-3 and TRBJ1-1; D is uncertain. With 0 bases removed from V and 3 bases from J, the gap between germline ends came to 20 bases. The CDR3 has 18 residues. CDR1 is LGHNA, CDR2 YSLEER, per germline. CDR3 in DNA: TGCGCCAGCAGCCAAGAGGGGTTTTCATGGGTTAGAGACACTGAAGCTTTCTTT. Encoded protein: CASSQEGFSWVRDTEAFF.

This chain connects TRBV7-6 to TRBJ2-7; tentatively, D is TRBD1 (6 bases). The CDR3 is 15 residues long. Deletions cut 0 bases from V and 7 bases from J, with 16 bases between. The germline V gene encodes CDR1 SGHVS and CDR2 FNYEAQ. CDR3: CASSLAGDTYGEQYF. CDR3 coding DNA: TGTGCCAGCAGCTTAGCTGGGGACACATACGGAGAGCAGTACTTC. The whole variable domain, filled in from reference TRBV7-6 and TRBJ2-7, reads GAGVSQSPRYKVTKRGQDVALRCDPISGHVSLYWYRQALGQGPEFLTYFNYEAQQDKSGLPNDRFSAERPEGSISTLTIQRTEQRDSAMYRCASSLAGDTYGEQYFGPGTRLTVT.

The V gene is TRBV20-1, the J gene TRBJ1-6, with 7 bases lining up with TRBD1. J lost 7 bases, V lost 6 bases, and 12 bases had no gene match. CDR3 length: 15 amino acids. Germline-derived CDR1 and CDR2 are DFQATT and SNEGSKA (reference sequence). CDR3 amino acids: CSARLGGTENSPLHF. The CDR3 DNA reads TGCAGTGCGAGATTGGGGGGGACAGAGAATTCACCCCTCCACTTT.

The chain combines TRBV12-3 or TRBV12-4 with TRBJ1-5, with D possibly being TRBD1 (5 bases). The CDR3 consists of 16 residues. Between the trimmed V and J ends, which lost 2 bases and 9 bases, there was a span of 20 bases. The CDR3 nucleotides are TGTGCCAGCAGTTTAAACCGCCAGGGTGGGGGTCGGCCCCAGCATTTT. Translation gives CASSLNRQGGGRPQHF.

This clonotype appeared a few times. This chain uses TRBV7-2 with TRBJ2-1; 12 nucleotides line up with TRBD2. J gave up 9 bases and V 4 bases, and 19 bases lay outside the gene matches. Per germline, CDR1 SGHTA and CDR2 FQGNSA. This CDR3 is built from 19 residues. CDR3 in amino acids: CASSSRLAGAPAHRREQFF. In nucleotides, the CDR3 is TGTGCCAGCAGCTCCCGACTAGCGGGGGCTCCGGCACATAGACGTGAGCAGTTCTTC.

The chain is built from TRBV7-9 and TRBJ1-2, with TRBD1 identical over 9 bases. After removal of 1 base from V and 6 bases from J, the junction contained 6 bases not matched to a gene. CDR3 length: 15 residues. Germline CDR1 and CDR2: SEHNR and FQNEAQ (reference sequence). The CDR3 region is CASSLDAGQGDGYTF. The CDR3 DNA reads as TGTGCCAGCAGCTTAGATGCGGGACAGGGCGATGGCTACACCTTC.

This rearrangement joins TRBV20-1 to TRBJ1-2; the match to TRBD1 covers 10 bases. Germline V gives CDR1 DFQATT, CDR2 SNEGSKA (reference sequence). There are 13 residues in the CDR3. Trimming removed 4 bases from V and 4 bases from J; junction bases left unmatched: 3. CDR3 in DNA: TGCAGTGCTATGACAGGGGGCGGCTATGGCTACACCTTC. Translating it yields CSAMTGGGYGYTF.

The chain joins TRBV25-1 to TRBJ1-5; 7 bases match TRBD1. Germline V lookup: CDR1 MGHDK, CDR2 SYGVNS. The V gene end was trimmed by 6 bases and the J gene end by 4 bases; junction bases not matched to a gene: 6. The CDR3 length is 14 residues. Here the CDR3 reads CASRETGVNQPQHF. As DNA, the CDR3 is TGTGCCAGCAGGGAAACAGGGGTAAATCAGCCCCAGCATTTT. The full variable domain, in which reference TRBV25-1 and TRBJ1-5 provide the parts outside the CDR3, is EADIYQTPRYLVIGTGKKITLECSQTMGHDKMYWYQQDPGMELHLIHYSYGVNSTEKGDLSSESTVSRIRTEHFPLTLESARPSHTSQYLCASRETGVNQPQHFGDGTRLSIL.

V usage is TRBV7-9 and J usage is TRBJ2-1; D gene uncertain. The CDR3 runs 13 residues. Trimming stripped 1 base from V and 7 bases from J, with 8 bases between. Germline V lookup: CDR1 SEHNR, CDR2 FQNEAQ (reference sequence). Here the CDR3 reads CASSLGYGNEQFF. Here the CDR3 DNA reads TGTGCCAGCAGCTTAGGGTACGGGAATGAGCAGTTCTTC.

This clonotype was recorded many times. The chain is built from TRBV12-3 or TRBV12-4 and TRBJ1-1; weak D call: TRBD1 (5 bases). The CDR3 runs to 13 residues. V lost 3 bases and J 5 bases, leaving 10 bases between the germline ends. The CDR3 nucleotides read TGTGCCAGCAGTTTGGCGGGGGTTACTGAAGCTTTCTTT. As protein: CASSLAGVTEAFF.

The V gene is TRBV5-1, the J gene TRBJ2-3; maybe TRBD1 (6 bases). CDR1 SGHRS and CDR2 YFSETQ come from the germline V gene. V was shortened by 7 bases and J by 1 base, with 13 bases between the two germline ends. CDR3 length equals 14 residues. The CDR3 sequence: CASDPGQGTDTQYF. The CDR3 nucleotides read TGCGCCAGCGATCCGGGACAAGGCACAGATACGCAGTATTTT.

In its sample, this clonotype was seen a few times. This chain joins TRBV5-1 and TRBJ2-7; 9 bases line up with TRBD1. This CDR3 contains 13 residues. Germline V gene lookup returns CDR1 SGHRS and CDR2 YFSETQ. Trimming removed 7 bases from V and 2 bases from J; junction bases left unmatched: 4. The CDR3 DNA is TGCGCCAGCGGCCGACAGGGGGCCTACGAGCAGTACTTC. Its protein product is CASGRQGAYEQYF.

The chain employs TRBV14 and TRBJ2-7; D is unresolved. The ends were cut back, 4 bases at V and 0 bases at J, with 10 bases in the middle. Germline V gene data show CDR1 as SGHDN and CDR2 as FVKESK. CDR3 length: 14 residues. This CDR3 is CASSPRIASYEQYF. As DNA, the CDR3 is TGTGCCAGCAGCCCTCGCATTGCCTCCTACGAGCAGTACTTC.